This T cell receptor (beta chain) appears in the sequencing data of a study of shared clonotypes between healthy human individuals. Regarding the study as a whole: Generation probability values for non-shared clonotypes were lower than those for clonotypes shared by all four donors.

Some clones are missing from TCRdb's copy, which holds only in-frame ones; the method was immunoSEQ multiplex PCR. The sample records roughly 300,000 clones, 73% being singletons. Free of recent acute infections or vaccinations, the donors were healthy HIV-negative adults. Points on this clone: Its antigen is still unknown.

The length of the CDR3 is 11 residues. V was cut by 4 bases and J by 3 bases, with 3 bases left in between. The V gene's germline CDR1 is SEHNR and CDR2 FQNEAQ (reference sequence). This clonotype was obtained from a man younger than 45 in good health. The chain carries TRBV7-9 and TRBJ1-2; D uncertain. Sequenced: memory CD4+ T cells sorted from blood. The sample's subset: CD45RA-negative fraction. The CDR3 nucleotides are TGTGCCAGCAGCTCCTACTATGGCTACACCTTC. This codes for CASSSYYGYTF.